This T cell receptor beta chain was recovered during a study of CD8+CD57+ T cells in acquired aplastic anemia. Across the study: The sorted CD4+ and CD8+ cells yielded an average around 3 ug of DNA.

Trimming cost V 4 bases and J 4 bases; bases outside gene matches: 7. The CDR3 has 15 amino acids. CDR1 ENHRY and CDR2 SYGVKD come from the germline V gene. Both TCR beta VDJ combination and CDR3 sequence profiling were carried out. Genomic DNA was the template for this profiling. In TCRdb, the reads were re-called with MiXCR into one record per CDR3 protein. The sample shows about 200,000 distinct CDR3 sequences, 65% of them seen only once. This clonotype was counted between two and nine times. Antigen: not known. Whoever was chosen for sequencing had shown CD8+CD57+ cell expansion by flow cytometry. Whole-study results and caveats: Simpson's diversity of CD8+ cells was not significantly different in patients compared with controls. Patients and controls shared twenty-nine CD8+ CDR3 sequences, which appeared highly expressed in patients and within their immunodominant clones.

The chain employs TRBV10-3 and TRBJ2-7, with 10 bases that match TRBD1. What was sequenced was sorted CD4+, CD8+, or CD8+CD57+ T cells (not recorded which) from PBMCs. The sequence was collected from a human donor with aplastic anemia. The CDR3 sequence is CAISVGTGVLYEQYF. In DNA form, the CDR3 reads TGTGCCATCAGTGTTGGGACAGGGGTCCTGTACGAGCAGTACTTC.